This TCR beta chain originates from a study of response to subunit inactivated influenza vaccine. About this clonotype itself: Its antigen is currently unknown.

TCRdb analysed the RT-PCR reads with MiXCR anew, one entry per CDR3 protein. The sample includes 600,000 to 850,000 distinct CDR3 sequences, approximately 15% of them seen just once. This CDR3 spans 15 amino acids. Trimming took off 10 bases at V and 5 bases at J, with 23 bases between the two ends. Looked up from germline, CDR1 is LGHDT and CDR2 is YNNKEL (reference sequence). Study-wide results and caveats: The authors suggested that few new T cells are recruited per seasonal influenza vaccination.

This chain links TRBV3-1 with TRBJ2-5, with D possibly matching TRBD1 (5 bases). The clonotype was recovered from a man aged 50 to 59 who received an inactivated influenza vaccine. The sample in question was PBMCs from blood, obtained 14 days before vaccination. CDR3 protein: CATSQDGAVRETQYF. In DNA, the CDR3 is TGTGCCACCTCCCAAGATGGGGCGGTTAGGGAGACCCAGTACTTC.